The 12 T cell receptor beta chains given below trace back to one sample, sequenced in a study of control samples from healthy donors and cancer patients. Sequenced by immunoSEQ multiplex PCR; TCRdb stores in-frame clones only, minus some. The profile shows roughly 55,000 clones, around 90% of them singletons. The source material was blood. Receptors were obtained from a man between 50 and 59 years old in good health.

This clone was detected once. The chain uses TRBV7-6 and TRBJ2-5, with 11 positions matching TRBD2. J was trimmed by 1 base and V by 1 base; bases with no gene match: 5. CDR1 is SGHVS, CDR2 FNYEAQ, per germline. The CDR3 has 17 amino acids. The CDR3 loop reads CASSLGLSGRGQETQYF. For the CDR3, the DNA is TGTGCCAGCAGCTTAGGGCTTAGCGGGAGGGGCCAAGAGACCCAGTACTTC. Supplemented by reference TRBV7-6 and TRBJ2-5, the full variable domain reads GAGVSQSPRYKVTKRGQDVALRCDPISGHVSLYWYRQALGQGPEFLTYFNYEAQQDKSGLPNDRFSAERPEGSISTLTIQRTEQRDSAMYRCASSLGLSGRGQETQYFGPGTRLLVL.

The chain employs TRBV13 and TRBJ2-1; 10 bases map to TRBD2. The germline V gene has CDR1 PRHDT and CDR2 FYEKMQ (reference sequence). J lost 6 bases, V lost 5 bases, and 16 bases had no gene match. The length of the CDR3 is 18 residues. CDR3 sequence reads: CASSALAGDPFGGNEQFF. CDR3 coding DNA: TGTGCCAGCAGCGCTCTAGCGGGAGACCCCTTCGGTGGCAATGAGCAGTTCTTC.

The rearrangement uses TRBV20-1 and TRBJ2-3; the D gene is possibly TRBD2 (5 bases). Looked up from germline, CDR1 is DFQATT and CDR2 is SNEGSKA (reference sequence). V lost 6 bases, J lost 5 bases, and 6 bases lay in between. CDR3 length: 10 amino acids. In nucleotides, the CDR3 is TGCAGTGCGGCGGGAGATACGCAGTATTTT. It translates to CSAAGDTQYF.

The rearrangement uses TRBV27 and TRBJ1-6; D not resolved. The CDR3 sequence is 12 residues long. Per the germline V gene, CDR1 is MNHEY and CDR2 is SMNVEV (reference sequence). Trimming left V 4 bases short and J 9 bases short, with 7 bases between. The DNA of the CDR3 is TGTGCCAGCAGTTCCGTCGGTTCACCCCTCCACTTT. The encoded protein is CASSSVGSPLHF.

The chain combines TRBV29-1 with TRBJ2-5, with 13 positions matching TRBD2. This CDR3 region has 15 residues. Germline lookup yields CDR1 SQVTM and CDR2 ANQGSEA. Trimming cost V 7 bases and J 1 base; bases outside gene matches: 6. The CDR3 nucleotides read TGCAGCGCCGCCGGGACTAGCGGGACCCAAGAGACCCAGTACTTC. It is translated as CSAAGTSGTQETQYF.

This clone has a single count. For the CDR3, the DNA is TGTGCCAGCTCACCACCGCACCTACAGGGGGACACTGAAGCTTTCTTT. As protein: CASSPPHLQGDTEAFF. The rearrangement uses TRBV18 and TRBJ1-1; 8 bases are shared with TRBD1. Unmatched junction bases numbered 6, after V lost 0 bases and J lost 3 bases. The CDR3 spans 16 residues. Germline V lookup: CDR1 KGHSH, CDR2 LQKENI. Supplemented by reference TRBV18 and TRBJ1-1, the full variable domain reads NAGVMQNPRHLVRRRGQEARLRCSPMKGHSHVYWYRQLPEEGLKFMVYLQKENIIDESGMPKERFSAEFPKEGPSILRIQQVVRGDSAAYFCASSPPHLQGDTEAFFGQGTRLTVV.

This clone was seen a few times. The chain joins TRBV5-1 to TRBJ2-3, with 8 nucleotides matching TRBD2. J gave up 0 bases and V 2 bases, and 5 bases lay outside the gene matches. Germline loops: CDR1 SGHRS, CDR2 YFSETQ. The CDR3 runs to 16 residues. The CDR3 protein is CASSLLAELSTDTQYF. Here the CDR3 DNA reads TGCGCCAGCAGCTTACTAGCGGAGTTGAGCACAGATACGCAGTATTTT.

Points on this clone: Other nucleotide sequences from this sample produce the same CDR3. This chain links TRBV29-1 with TRBJ2-3, with 7 bases matching TRBD2. V gave up 4 bases and J gave up 1 base; unmatched junction bases: 2. This CDR3 region has 13 residues. CDR1 and CDR2 (germline): SQVTM, ANQGSEA. The CDR3 is CSVVAGGTDTQYF. The CDR3 DNA reads as TGCAGCGTTGTGGCGGGGGGCACAGATACGCAGTATTTT.

V usage is TRBV28 and J usage is TRBJ1-4, with a possible D match to TRBD1 (5 bases). The CDR3 length is 15 residues. V lost 2 bases and J 8 bases, leaving 15 bases between the germline ends. Germline lookup yields CDR1 MDHEN and CDR2 SYDVKM. The CDR3 is CASSLTGGGPEKLFF. For the CDR3, the DNA is TGTGCCAGCAGTTTAACTGGGGGTGGGCCAGAAAAACTGTTTTTT.

The chain joins TRBV28 to TRBJ1-5; D is unclear. Trimming removed 4 bases from V and 3 bases from J, with 16 bases in between. In germline, CDR1 is MDHEN, CDR2 SYDVKM. The CDR3 loop spans 16 amino acids. The CDR3 region has the DNA TGTGCCAGCAGTTCTCCTCTCCGGGCCGTCAATCAGCCCCAGCATTTT. Amino acid sequence: CASSSPLRAVNQPQHF. Full variable domain (remainder filled in from reference TRBV28 and TRBJ1-5): DVKVTQSSRYLVKRTGEKVFLECVQDMDHENMFWYRQDPGLGLRLIYFSYDVKMKEKGDIPEGYSVSREKKERFSLILESASTNQTSMYLCASSSPLRAVNQPQHFGDGTRLSIL.

The J gene is TRBJ2-3, the V gene TRBV5-1; 7 nucleotides line up with TRBD2. From germline, CDR1 is SGHRS and CDR2 YFSETQ. Trimming at V came to 4 bases and at J to 5 bases, leaving 13 bases not matched to a gene. The CDR3 is 16 amino acids. This CDR3 is CASSGPVAGDVDTQYF. Here the CDR3 DNA reads TGCGCCAGCAGCGGGCCCGTGGCGGGAGATGTAGATACGCAGTATTTT.

The chain joins TRBV5-6 to TRBJ2-3; TRBD2 matches at 12 bases. With 3 bases clipped from V and 4 bases from J, the junction kept 3 bases outside the gene matches. Germline CDR1 is SGHDT and CDR2 is YYEEEE. This CDR3 region has 15 residues. The chain's CDR3 is CASSWTSGMSDTQYF. The CDR3 DNA follows: TGTGCCAGCAGCTGGACTAGCGGGATGTCAGATACGCAGTATTTT.